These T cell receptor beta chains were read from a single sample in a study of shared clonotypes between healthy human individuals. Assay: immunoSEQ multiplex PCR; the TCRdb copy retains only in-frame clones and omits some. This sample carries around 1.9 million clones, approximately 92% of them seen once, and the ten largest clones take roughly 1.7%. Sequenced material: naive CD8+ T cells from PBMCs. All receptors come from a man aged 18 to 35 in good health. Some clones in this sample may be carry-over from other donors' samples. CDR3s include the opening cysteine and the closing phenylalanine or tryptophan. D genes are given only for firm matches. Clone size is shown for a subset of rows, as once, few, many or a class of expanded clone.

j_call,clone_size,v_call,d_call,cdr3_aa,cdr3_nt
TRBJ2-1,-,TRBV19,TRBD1,CASSMGTAYNEQFF,TGTGCCAGTAGTATGGGGACAGCCTACAATGAGCAGTTCTTC
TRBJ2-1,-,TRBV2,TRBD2,CASYLTSGTHNEQFF,TGTGCCAGCTATTTAACTAGCGGGACTCACAATGAGCAGTTCTTC
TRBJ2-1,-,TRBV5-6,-,CASSLVQDAEQFF,TGTGCCAGCAGCTTGGTTCAGGACGCTGAGCAGTTCTTC
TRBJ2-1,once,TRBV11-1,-,CASSLGFRSGPYNEQFF,TGTGCCAGCAGCTTAGGGTTCCGGTCGGGCCCCTACAATGAGCAGTTCTTC
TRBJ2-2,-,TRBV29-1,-,CSVLGGGELFF,TGCAGCGTTTTAGGCGGCGGGGAGCTGTTTTTT
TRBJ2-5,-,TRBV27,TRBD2,CASRPRLADQETQYF,TGTGCCAGCAGACCGAGACTAGCAGATCAAGAGACCCAGTACTTC
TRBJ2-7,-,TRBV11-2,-,CASSLGVSSYEQYF,TGTGCCAGCAGCTTAGGAGTTTCATCCTACGAGCAGTACTTC
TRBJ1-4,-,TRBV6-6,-,CASSYPWGAGEKLFF,TGTGCCAGCAGTTACCCTTGGGGGGCGGGTGAAAAACTGTTTTTT
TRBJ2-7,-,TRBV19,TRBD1,CASSPRDRHISYEQYF,TGTGCCAGTAGTCCCCGGGACAGGCATATCTCCTACGAGCAGTACTTC
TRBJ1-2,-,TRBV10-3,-,CAISESAGGEVYGYTF,TGTGCCATCAGTGAGTCAGCGGGGGGAGAGGTCTATGGCTACACCTTC
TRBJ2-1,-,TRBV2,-,CASILGPLGNDEQFF,TGTGCCAGCATCCTGGGTCCCCTGGGAAATGATGAGCAGTTCTTC
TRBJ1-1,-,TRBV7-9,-,CASLGGRTEAFF,TGTGCCAGCCTCGGAGGAAGGACTGAAGCTTTCTTT
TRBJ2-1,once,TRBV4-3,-,CASSQDYRSSYNEQFF,TGCGCCAGCAGCCAAGATTACAGGAGCTCCTACAATGAGCAGTTCTTC
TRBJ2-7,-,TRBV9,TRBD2,CASSPGVAGTYEQYF,TGTGCCAGCAGCCCCGGGGTAGCGGGAACCTACGAGCAGTACTTC
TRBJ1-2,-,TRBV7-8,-,CASSDETEVNYGYTF,TGTGCCAGCAGCGACGAGACGGAGGTTAACTATGGCTACACCTTC
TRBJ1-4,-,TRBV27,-,CASSRQPGSPDEKLFF,TGTGCCAGCAGTCGCCAACCAGGGTCGCCGGATGAAAAACTGTTTTTT
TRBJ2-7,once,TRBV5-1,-,CASSFLKDPGVRGAAYEQYF,TGCGCCAGCAGCTTTCTCAAGGATCCCGGTGTGAGAGGGGCCGCCTACGAGCAGTACTTC
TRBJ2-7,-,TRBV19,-,CASSRGAYEQYF,TGTGCCAGTAGTAGGGGGGCCTACGAGCAGTACTTC
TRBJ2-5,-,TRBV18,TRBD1,CASSKTGARETQYF,TGTGCCAGCTCAAAAACAGGGGCCCGGGAGACCCAGTACTTC
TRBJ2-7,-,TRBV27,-,CASRPSFRTSTYEQYF,TGTGCCAGCAGACCCAGTTTTAGGACTTCAACCTACGAGCAGTACTTC
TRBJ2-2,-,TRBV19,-,CASSVDSGNTGELFF,TGTGCCAGTAGTGTCGACAGTGGGAACACCGGGGAGCTGTTTTTT
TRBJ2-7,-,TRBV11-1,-,CASSLVEVGEAPYEQYF,TGTGCCAGCAGCTTAGTAGAAGTAGGGGAAGCGCCCTACGAGCAGTACTTC
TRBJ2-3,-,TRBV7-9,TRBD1,CASSTFRDRGTDTQYF,TGTGCCAGCAGCACTTTCCGGGACAGGGGGACAGATACGCAGTATTTT
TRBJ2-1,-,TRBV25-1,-,CASRVGDEQFF,TGTGCCAGCAGGGTGGGTGATGAGCAGTTCTTC
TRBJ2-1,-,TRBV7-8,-,CASSSGAGGNEQFF,TGTGCCAGCAGCTCTGGCGCGGGTGGCAATGAGCAGTTCTTC
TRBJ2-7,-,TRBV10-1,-,CASSESFSPYEQYF,TGCGCCAGCAGTGAGTCGTTCAGTCCCTACGAGCAGTACTTC
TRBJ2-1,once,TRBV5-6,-,CASSFVGGAYNEQFF,TGTGCCAGCAGCTTCGTGGGCGGGGCCTACAATGAGCAGTTCTTC
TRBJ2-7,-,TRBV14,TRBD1,CASSHPGQGKYEQYF,TGTGCCAGCAGCCATCCGGGACAGGGTAAATACGAGCAGTACTTC
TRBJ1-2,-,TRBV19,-,CASMAGYTF,TGTGCCAGTATGGCTGGCTACACCTTC
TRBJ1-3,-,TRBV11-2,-,CASSWDPGNTIYF,TGTGCCAGCAGCTGGGACCCGGGAAACACCATATATTTT
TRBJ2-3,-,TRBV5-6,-,CASSFGVGLDTQYF,TGTGCCAGCAGCTTCGGGGTGGGGTTAGATACGCAGTATTTT
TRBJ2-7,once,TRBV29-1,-,CSVEDIKLPNEQYF,TGCAGCGTTGAAGACATCAAACTTCCCAACGAGCAGTACTTC
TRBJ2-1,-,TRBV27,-,CASSPRPVNGEQFF,TGTGCCAGCAGTCCTCGACCAGTTAACGGGGAGCAGTTCTTC
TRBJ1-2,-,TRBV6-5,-,CASSYSGDRTYGYTF,TGTGCCAGCAGTTACTCGGGTGACAGGACCTATGGCTACACCTTC
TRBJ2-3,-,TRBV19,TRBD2,CASTNSGSPPDTQYF,TGTGCCAGCACGAATAGCGGGAGCCCCCCAGATACGCAGTATTTT